This T cell receptor (beta chain) was sequenced during a study of CD8+ T cells in alopecia areata. Study as a whole: Tofacitinib therapy lasting 6 to 18 months was followed by 6 months off drug. Whole-study findings and limits: Tissue-resident alphabeta T cells belonging to normal skin likewise get sequenced within scalp specimens.

This clone was detected a few times. Its antigen is still unknown. After isolation, RNA underwent reverse transcription to generate cDNA as the sequencing template. Assay: immunoSEQ multiplex PCR; the TCRdb copy retains only in-frame clones and omits some. The sample consists of 150,000 to 200,000 clones, around three fifths of them appearing once. CDR3 size: 15 residues. Germline V gene data show CDR1 as SGHTA and CDR2 as FQGNSA. The ends lost 7 bases at V and 1 base at J; junction bases unmatched: 10. The treatment here: oral pan-JAK inhibitor, 5-10 mg twice daily. Peripheral blood and lesional scalp punch biopsies were taken from alopecia areata patients.

The genes are TRBV7-2 and TRBJ2-7, with 7 bases lining up with TRBD1. The sequence was collected from a human donor with alopecia areata. The starting material was CD4+ T cells sorted from blood, obtained at week 24, from a patient treated with tofacitinib. This CDR3 is CASNEGTGVSYEQYF. Here the CDR3 DNA reads TGTGCCAGCAACGAGGGAACAGGGGTGTCCTACGAGCAGTACTTC. The full variable domain, with the rest looked up from reference TRBV7-2 and TRBJ2-7, is GAGVSQSPSNKVTEKGKDVELRCDPISGHTALYWYRQSLGQGLEFLIYFQGNSAPDKSGLPSDRFSAERTGGSVSTLTIQRTQQEDSAVYLCASNEGTGVSYEQYFGPGTRLTVT.